This T cell receptor (beta chain) was obtained from a study of identical twins. This clonotype was found a few times. Antigen specificity is unknown. Unique molecular identifiers were present on cDNA, and template switching added a universal primer site. One entry per CDR3 protein, called by TCRdb with MiXCR from the 5' RACE reads. The sample lists 500,000 or so distinct CDR3 sequences; approximately 14% were seen once. Germline CDR1 reads MNHEY; CDR2 reads SMNVEV (reference sequence). Germline trimming cut 5 bases from V and 7 bases from J; bases unmatched to any gene: 10. This CDR3 contains 17 residues. Study-level points and caveats: Models underestimated TCR alpha sharing (out-of-frame) in monozygotic twins.

Each donor was a healthy Caucasian. These data also featured in a second study, about yellow fever vaccine responses in identical twins.

V gene TRBV27 combines with J gene TRBJ2-3; 15 bases align to TRBD2. The specimen was CD4+ T cells sorted from blood. This receptor was identified in a woman younger than 35 in good health. The CDR3 here is CASSPQWTSGGAHTQYF. As DNA, the CDR3 is TGTGCCAGCAGTCCTCAATGGACTAGCGGGGGGGCGCATACGCAGTATTTT.